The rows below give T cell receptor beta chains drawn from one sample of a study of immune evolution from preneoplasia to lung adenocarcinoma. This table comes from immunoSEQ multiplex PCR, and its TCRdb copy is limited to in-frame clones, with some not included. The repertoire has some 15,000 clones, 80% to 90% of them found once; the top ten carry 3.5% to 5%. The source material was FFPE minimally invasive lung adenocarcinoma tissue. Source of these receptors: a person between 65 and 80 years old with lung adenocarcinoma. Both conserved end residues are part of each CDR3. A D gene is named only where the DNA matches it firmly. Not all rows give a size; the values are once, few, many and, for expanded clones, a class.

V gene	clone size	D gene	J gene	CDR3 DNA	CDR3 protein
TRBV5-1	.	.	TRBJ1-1	TGCGCCAGCAGCTTGGGACAGGCTTTTATGAACACTGAAGCTTTCTTT	CASSLGQAFMNTEAFF
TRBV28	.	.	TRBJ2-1	TGTGCCAGCAGCCCTCCGTACGATAGTGAGCAGTTCTTC	CASSPPYDSEQFF
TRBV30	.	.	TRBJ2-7	TGTGCCTGGAGGGGACTCGCTTTAGAGCAGTACTTC	CAWRGLALEQYF
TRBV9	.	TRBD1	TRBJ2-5	TGTGCCAGCAGCGTTCAGGGGGCGTCAGAACAAGAGACCCAGTACTTC	CASSVQGASEQETQYF
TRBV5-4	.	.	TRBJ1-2	TGTGCCAGCAGCTTGGACGGAGCTAACTATGGCTACACCTTC	CASSLDGANYGYTF
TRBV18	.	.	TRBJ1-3	TGTGCCAGCTCACCGGCCTCCTCTGGAAACACCATATATTTT	CASSPASSGNTIYF
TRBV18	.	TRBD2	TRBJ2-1	TGTGCCAGCTCACCAGTACTAGCGGGGGGCCCCTCAGAGCAGTTCTTC	CASSPVLAGGPSEQFF
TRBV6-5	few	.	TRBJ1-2	TGTGCCAGCATGAAGGGTCGATACTATGGCTACACCTTC	CASMKGRYYGYTF
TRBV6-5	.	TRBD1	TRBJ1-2	TGTGCCAGCAGTCCCCAGGGAGGGGGCGGGGGCTACACCTTC	CASSPQGGGGGYTF
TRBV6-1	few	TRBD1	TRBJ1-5	TGTGCCAGCAGTGACAGGGGGCTGGGTCAGCCCCAGCATTTT	CASSDRGLGQPQHF
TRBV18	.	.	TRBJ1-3	TGTGCCAGCTCACGGCCGTTGGCGGACACCATATATTTT	CASSRPLADTIYF
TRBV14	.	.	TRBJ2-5	TGTGCCAGCAGCCAACAAAGGGGCCAAGAGACCCAGTACTTC	CASSQQRGQETQYF
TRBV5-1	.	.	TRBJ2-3	TGCGCCAGCAGCCTCCTCAGGCAGGACACAGATACGCAGTATTTT	CASSLLRQDTDTQYF
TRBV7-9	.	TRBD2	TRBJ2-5	TGTGCCAGCAGCTCGAAAGGGACTAGCGGGAGAGAGACCCAGTACTTC	CASSSKGTSGRETQYF
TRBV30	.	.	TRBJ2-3	TGTGCCTGGAGTGGGGGGAGCACAGATACGCAGTATTTT	CAWSGGSTDTQYF
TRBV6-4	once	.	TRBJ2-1	TGTGCCAGCAGTGATGAACTAGCAGATGAGCAGTTCTTC	CASSDELADEQFF